Shown below are 8 T cell receptor beta chains from a single sample sequenced in a study of shared clonotypes between healthy human individuals. This table comes from immunoSEQ multiplex PCR, and its TCRdb copy is limited to in-frame clones, with some not included. Here the sample spans around 1.9 million clones, just under 95% being singletons. The naive CD8 population came from CD45RO-negative cells selected for CCR7, without terminally differentiated effector memory CD45RA+ cells. Sequenced material: naive CD8+ T cells from PBMCs. The receptors originated from a man in his late teens or twenties in good health. Some clones in this sample may be carry-over from other donors' samples.

This chain joins TRBV27 and TRBJ2-1, with D perhaps being TRBD1 or TRBD2 (5 bases each). V lost 5 bases and J 7 bases, leaving 21 bases between the germline ends. This CDR3 is built from 16 residues. CDR1 and CDR2 (germline): MNHEY, SMNVEV (reference sequence). The CDR3 sequence: CASSRDHPGDPNEQFF. DNA for the CDR3: TGTGCCAGCAGTCGGGACCATCCCGGTGACCCAAATGAGCAGTTCTTC.

The chain links TRBV19 to TRBJ1-5; the D is unclear. Germline-derived CDR1 and CDR2 are LNHDA and SQIVND (reference sequence). The CDR3 runs to 17 residues. Trimming cost V 7 bases and J 0 bases, with 19 bases left between them. CDR3 nucleotides: TGTGCCAGTATTACGACTCCTCAGGACCTTAGCAATCAGCCCCAGCATTTT. Translated, it gives CASITTPQDLSNQPQHF.

This chain uses TRBV9 with TRBJ1-5; D is undetermined. Trimming stripped 4 bases from V and 5 bases from J, with 13 bases between. This CDR3 has 14 residues. From germline, CDR1 is SGDLS and CDR2 YYNGEE. For the CDR3, the DNA is TGTGCCAGCAGCTCGTCGGGCACCTATCAGCCCCAGCATTTT. Translating gives CASSSSGTYQPQHF.

J is TRBJ2-1 and V is TRBV7-9; either TRBD1 or TRBD2 may fit D (5 bases each). Germline CDR1 SEHNR, CDR2 FQNEAQ (reference sequence). The CDR3 has 14 residues. V lost 5 bases, J lost 10 bases, and 18 bases lay in between. CDR3 nucleotides: TGTGCCAGCAGCGGGGGACCGTGGGTTGTAGAGCAGTTCTTC. Protein sequence: CASSGGPWVVEQFF.

The chain employs TRBV10-3 and TRBJ1-1; D gene ambiguous. Germline lookup yields CDR1 ENHRY and CDR2 SYGVKD. Trimming cost V 6 bases and J 5 bases, with 13 bases left between them. CDR3 length: 13 amino acids. CDR3 coding DNA: TGTGCCATCAGCCCGGACTTGGCTACTGAAGCTTTCTTT. This encodes CAISPDLATEAFF.

Details on this clone: Other DNA sequences in this specimen translate into the identical CDR3. The chain employs TRBV9 and TRBJ2-2; D gene uncertain. The V gene lost 0 bases and the J gene lost 9 bases, with 6 bases spanning the gap. CDR1 SGDLS and CDR2 YYNGEE come from the germline V gene. The CDR3 is made up of 12 amino acids. The CDR3 DNA is TGTGCCAGCAGCGTAGAAGGCCGGGAGCTGTTTTTT. This translates into CASSVEGRELFF.

Remarks on this clone: Other DNA sequences in the sample encode the same CDR3. The genes are TRBV27 and TRBJ2-7; either TRBD1 or TRBD2 may fit D (5 bases each). V lost 5 bases and J 4 bases, leaving 12 bases between the germline ends. CDR3 length equals 13 residues. CDR1 and CDR2 (germline): MNHEY, SMNVEV (reference sequence). CDR3 protein: CASSPRDGYEQYF. Written as DNA, the CDR3 is TGTGCCAGCAGTCCCCGGGACGGATACGAGCAGTACTTC.

This chain connects TRBV7-2 to TRBJ1-2; the D is unclear. The CDR3 runs to 11 residues. The V end was cut by 7 bases, the J end by 8 bases, with 11 bases between. Germline assignment: CDR1 SGHTA and CDR2 FQGNSA. The CDR3 region is CASTLPLGYTF. Written as DNA, the CDR3 is TGTGCCAGCACCCTCCCGTTGGGCTACACCTTC.